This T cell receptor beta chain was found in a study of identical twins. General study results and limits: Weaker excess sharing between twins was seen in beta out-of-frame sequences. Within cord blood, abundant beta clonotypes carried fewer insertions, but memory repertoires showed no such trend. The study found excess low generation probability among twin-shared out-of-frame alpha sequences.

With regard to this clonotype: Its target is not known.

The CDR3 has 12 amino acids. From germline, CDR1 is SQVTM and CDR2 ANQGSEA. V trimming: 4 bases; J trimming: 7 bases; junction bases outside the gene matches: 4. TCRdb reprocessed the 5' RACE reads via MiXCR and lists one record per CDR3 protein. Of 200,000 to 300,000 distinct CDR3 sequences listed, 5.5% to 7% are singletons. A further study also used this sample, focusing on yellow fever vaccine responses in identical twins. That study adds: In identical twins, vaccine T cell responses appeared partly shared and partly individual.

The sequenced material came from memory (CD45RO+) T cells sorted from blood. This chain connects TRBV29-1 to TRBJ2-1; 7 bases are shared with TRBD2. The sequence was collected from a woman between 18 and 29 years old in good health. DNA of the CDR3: TGCAGCGTTGGCGGGAGAGAAAATGAGCAGTTCTTC. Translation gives CSVGGRENEQFF.